The present entry profiles one T cell receptor beta chain with its context. This specimen comes from a study of T-cell reconstitution after alpha-beta-depleted transplantation in children. V lost 0 bases and J lost 2, with 8 bases in between. Germline V gene data show CDR1 as LGHNA and CDR2 as YSLEER. The CDR3 has 14 residues. Unique molecular identifiers were built into the TCRbeta library. TCRdb redid the calling of the PCR reads with MiXCR, one entry per CDR3 protein. The data show fewer than 700,000 distinct CDR3 sequences, 20% to 25% seen once. This receptor was obtained from a boy in the first two years of life who had a stem cell transplant for acute myeloid leukemia, so the T cells may come from the graft donor. This specimen consisted of PBMCs, mostly from graft donor cells, obtained 360 days after TCRalphabeta/CD19-depleted stem cell transplant. The rearrangement links TRBV4-3 to TRBJ2-7; D is ambiguous. The CDR3 sequence: CASSQDSLAYEQYF. The CDR3 DNA reads TGCGCCAGCAGCCAAGATTCCTTAGCCTACGAGCAGTACTTC.